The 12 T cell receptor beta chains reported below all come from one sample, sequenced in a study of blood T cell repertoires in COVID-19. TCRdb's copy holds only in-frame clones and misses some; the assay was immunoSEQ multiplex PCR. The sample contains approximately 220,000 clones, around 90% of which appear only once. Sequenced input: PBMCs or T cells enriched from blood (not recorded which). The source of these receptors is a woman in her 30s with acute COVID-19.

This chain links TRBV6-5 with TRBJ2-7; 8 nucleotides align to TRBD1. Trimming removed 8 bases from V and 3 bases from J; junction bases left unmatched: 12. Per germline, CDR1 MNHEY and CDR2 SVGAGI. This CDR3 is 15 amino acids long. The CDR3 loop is CASAPTAGTGYEQYF. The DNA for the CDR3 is TGTGCCAGCGCCCCTACCGCCGGGACAGGCTACGAGCAGTACTTC.

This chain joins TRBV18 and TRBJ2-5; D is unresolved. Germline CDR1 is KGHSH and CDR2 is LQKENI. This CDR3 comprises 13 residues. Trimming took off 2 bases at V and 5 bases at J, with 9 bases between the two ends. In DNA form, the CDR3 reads TGTGCCAGCTCACCAGGCGAGGCCGAGACCCAGTACTTC. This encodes CASSPGEAETQYF.

CDR3 DNA sequence: TGTGCCAGCAGCGCTGGGGCCCCTCACACTGAAGCTTTCTTT. It specifies CASSAGAPHTEAFF. The rearrangement links TRBV7-9 to TRBJ1-1; D possibly corresponds to TRBD1 (5 bases). Per germline, CDR1 SEHNR and CDR2 FQNEAQ (reference sequence). The CDR3 sequence is 14 residues long. Trimming shortened V by 5 bases and J by 3 bases, and 13 bases separated the two germline ends.

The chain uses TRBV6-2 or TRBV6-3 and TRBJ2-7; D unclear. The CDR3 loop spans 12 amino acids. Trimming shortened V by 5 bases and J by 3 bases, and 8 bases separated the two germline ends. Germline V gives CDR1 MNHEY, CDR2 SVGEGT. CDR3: CASSLEVYEQYF. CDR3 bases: TGTGCCAGCAGTCTAGAGGTCTACGAGCAGTACTTC.

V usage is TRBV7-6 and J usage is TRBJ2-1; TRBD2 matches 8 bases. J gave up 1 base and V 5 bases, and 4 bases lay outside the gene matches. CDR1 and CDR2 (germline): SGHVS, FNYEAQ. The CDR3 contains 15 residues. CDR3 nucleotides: TGTGCCAGCAGCGCCGCGGGGGGATCCTACAATGAGCAGTTCTTC. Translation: CASSAAGGSYNEQFF.

The DNA for the CDR3 is TGTGCCAGCAGTGTCGCAGGGGCCAGAGAAAAACTGTTTTTT. Translation gives CASSVAGAREKLFF. This rearrangement joins TRBV25-1 to TRBJ1-4; D may be TRBD1 (6 bases). Germline CDR1 and CDR2: MGHDK and SYGVNS. The CDR3 contains 14 residues. V was shortened by 4 bases and J by 8 bases, with 14 bases between the two germline ends. The full variable domain, completed using reference TRBV25-1 and TRBJ1-4, is EADIYQTPRYLVIGTGKKITLECSQTMGHDKMYWYQQDPGMELHLIHYSYGVNSTEKGDLSSESTVSRIRTEHFPLTLESARPSHTSQYLCASSVAGAREKLFFGSGTQLSVL.

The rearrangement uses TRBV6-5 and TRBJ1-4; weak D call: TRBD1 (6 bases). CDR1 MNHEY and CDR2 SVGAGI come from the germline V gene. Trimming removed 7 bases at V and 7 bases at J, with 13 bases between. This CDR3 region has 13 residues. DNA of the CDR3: TGTGCCAGCATGCAGGGGAGAACTGAAAAACTGTTTTTT. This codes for CASMQGRTEKLFF.

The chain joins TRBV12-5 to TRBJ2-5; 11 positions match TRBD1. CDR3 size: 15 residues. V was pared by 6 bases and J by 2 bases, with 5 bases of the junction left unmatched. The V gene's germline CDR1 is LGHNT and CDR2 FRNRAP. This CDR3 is CASGGGQGAQETQYF. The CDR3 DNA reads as TGTGCTAGTGGGGGTGGACAGGGGGCGCAAGAGACCCAGTACTTC. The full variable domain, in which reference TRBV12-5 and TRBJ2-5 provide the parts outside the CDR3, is DARVTQTPRHKVTEMGQEVTMRCQPILGHNTVFWYRQTMMQGLELLAYFRNRAPLDDSGMPKDRFSAEMPDATLATLKIQPSEPRDSAVYFCASGGGQGAQETQYFGPGTRLLVL.

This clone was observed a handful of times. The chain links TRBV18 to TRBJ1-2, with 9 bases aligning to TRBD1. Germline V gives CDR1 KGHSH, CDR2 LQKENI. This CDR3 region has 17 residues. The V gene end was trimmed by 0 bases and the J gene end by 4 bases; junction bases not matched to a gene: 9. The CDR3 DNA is TGTGCCAGCTCACCACCGTCCTCCGGGACAGGGACCTATGGCTACACCTTC. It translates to CASSPPSSGTGTYGYTF.

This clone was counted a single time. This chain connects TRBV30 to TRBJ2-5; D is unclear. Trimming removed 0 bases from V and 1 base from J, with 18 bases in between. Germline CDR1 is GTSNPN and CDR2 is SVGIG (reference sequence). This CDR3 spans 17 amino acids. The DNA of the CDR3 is TGTGCCTGGAGTGTAATTTCTCCGGTTTACCTCCAAGAGACCCAGTACTTC. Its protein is CAWSVISPVYLQETQYF.

DNA for the CDR3: TGTGCCAGCAGTTCCGTAGGGACAGGGGGTGTAGTAGGCTACACCTTC. It encodes CASSSVGTGGVVGYTF. V usage is TRBV6-5 and J usage is TRBJ1-2, with 11 bases identical to TRBD1. Germline CDR1 is MNHEY and CDR2 is SVGAGI. CDR3 length: 16 amino acids. V shed 4 bases and J 8 bases; nucleotides not matched to a gene: 12.

CDR3 DNA: TGTGCCAGCAAAGCGGGGGGGCACACCGGGGAGCTGTTTTTT. Its protein product is CASKAGGHTGELFF. This chain links TRBV6-4 with TRBJ2-2, with 10 bases that match TRBD2. The germline V gene has CDR1 MRHNA and CDR2 SNTAGT. This CDR3 comprises 14 residues. Trimming at V came to 7 bases and at J to 3 bases, leaving 2 bases not matched to a gene.